This T cell receptor (beta chain) emerged from a study of blood T cell repertoires in COVID-19. The CDR3 length is 16 residues. Germline CDR1 and CDR2: MNHNY and SVGAGI (reference sequence). V dropped 5 bases and J dropped 4; count of bases not matched to a gene: 10. Generated by immunoSEQ multiplex PCR, the TCRdb table keeps only in-frame clones and is missing some. The repertoire includes approximately 250,000 clones, around 90% of them detected once, and 0.75% to 1% sits in the top ten. This clone was picked up a small number of times. The chain has TRBV6-6 and TRBJ2-1; 8 bases fit TRBD2. The receptor comes from a woman under 40 who had recovered from COVID-19. The specimen was PBMCs or T cells enriched from blood (not recorded which). Here the CDR3 DNA reads TGTGCCAGCAGTCGACCCGGGACTAGAGGGTACAATGAGCAGTTCTTC. This translates into CASSRPGTRGYNEQFF.